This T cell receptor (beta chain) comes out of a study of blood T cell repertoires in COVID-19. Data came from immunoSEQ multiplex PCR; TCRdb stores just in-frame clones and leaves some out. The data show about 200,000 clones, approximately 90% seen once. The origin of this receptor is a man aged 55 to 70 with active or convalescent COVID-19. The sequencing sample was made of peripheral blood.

The CDR3 spells CATSAPRQGRYEQYF. For the CDR3, the DNA is TGTGCCACCAGTGCCCCCCGACAGGGGAGGTACGAGCAGTACTTC. V usage is TRBV24-1 and J usage is TRBJ2-7; 8 bases map to TRBD1. This CDR3 is built from 15 residues. The germline V gene encodes CDR1 KGHDR and CDR2 SFDVKD. The V segment lost 5 bases and the J segment 4 bases; nucleotides outside the gene matches: 9.